The 23 T cell receptor beta chains reported below all come from one sample, sequenced in a study of CD8 T cells in Susac syndrome (dated by TCRdb to the late 2010s). The receptor library was made with the immunoSEQ multiplex PCR assay. RNA was extracted using the RNeasy kit, and 0.5 to 1 microgram was reverse transcribed with random hexamers. TCRdb ran its own pipeline on the public reads, namely fastp trimming at Q25 and MiXCR clone calling, and kept in-frame beta chains. Duplicate CDR3 protein sequences are folded into a single record with the most common DNA and genes. The table for this sample lists over 140,000 distinct CDR3 sequences; approximately 95% of them were counted only once. 0.14% of the sample rests with the top ten. The specimen sequenced was CD4+ T cells from PBMCs. The receptors come from a human donor with Susac syndrome.

The chain links TRBV12-3 or TRBV12-4 to TRBJ2-3; D gene uncertain. This CDR3 comprises 14 residues. Trimming removed 3 bases at V and 3 bases at J, with 10 bases between. The CDR3 here is CASSFDLPTDTQYF. Here the CDR3 DNA reads TGTGCCAGCAGTTTTGACCTCCCTACAGATACGCAGTATTTT.

The chain uses TRBV30 and TRBJ2-1; 9 positions match TRBD1. This CDR3 has 11 amino acids. Germline values: CDR1 GTSNPN, CDR2 SVGIG (reference sequence). Trimming cost V 8 bases and J 10 bases; bases outside gene matches: 6. The chain's CDR3 is CAITGGREQFF. In nucleotides, the CDR3 is TGTGCCATTACAGGGGGCCGGGAGCAGTTCTTC.

The chain employs TRBV29-1 and TRBJ2-3, with D perhaps assigned TRBD1 or TRBD2 (6 bases each). Germline V CDR1 and CDR2: SQVTM, ANQGSEA. There are 12 residues in the CDR3. DNA of the CDR3: TGCATCATAGGGGGGAGCACAGATACGCAGTATTTT. It yields the protein CIIGGSTDTQYF.

V gene TRBV20-1 combines with J gene TRBJ1-2; D gene uncertain. V lost 0 bases and J 2 bases, leaving 13 bases between the germline ends. The CDR3 contains 15 residues. Germline CDR1 and CDR2: DFQATT and SNEGSKA (reference sequence). The CDR3 is CSARDLSDRNYGYTF. CDR3 nucleotides: TGCAGTGCTAGAGATCTATCAGACCGAAACTATGGCTACACCTTC.

The CDR3 DNA is TGTGCCAGCAGCTTACAACACCTGAACACTGAAGCTTTCTTT. It codes for CASSLQHLNTEAFF. This rearrangement joins TRBV13 to TRBJ1-1; no definite D call. The germline CDR1 and CDR2 sequences are PRHDT and FYEKMQ (reference sequence). The CDR3 length is 14 residues. V shed 2 bases and J shed 0 bases, with 7 bases lying between them. The whole variable domain, remainder taken from reference TRBV13 and TRBJ1-1, is AAGVIQSPRHLIKEKRETATLKCYPIPRHDTVYWYQQGPGQDPQFLISFYEKMQSDKGSIPDRFSAQQFSDYHSELNMSSLELGDSALYFCASSLQHLNTEAFFGQGTRLTVV.

The genes are TRBV9 and TRBJ2-6, with 8 nucleotides matching TRBD1. From germline, CDR1 is SGDLS and CDR2 YYNGEE. This CDR3 region has 14 residues. The CDR3 sequence is CAGQAVSGANVLTF. In DNA form, the CDR3 reads TGTGCGGGACAGGCCGTCTCTGGGGCCAACGTCCTGACTTTC. The full variable domain, with the rest looked up from reference TRBV9 and TRBJ2-6, is DSGVTQTPKHLITATGQRVTLRCSPRSGDLSVYWYQQSLDQGLQFLIQYYNGEERAKGNILERFSAQQFPDLHSELNLSSLELGDSALYFCAGQAVSGANVLTFGAGSRLTVL.

Turning to this clonotype: The junction shows a germline mismatch at one end, possibly a read error. The V call is TRBV7-2, the J call TRBJ1-1, with no clear D. Germline-derived CDR1 and CDR2 are SGHTA and FQGNSA. CDR3 length: 13 residues. The chain's CDR3 is CASSPRQNAEAFF. CDR3 bases: TGTGCCAGCAGCCCACGTCAGAACGCTGAAGCTTTCTTT.

The chain uses TRBV5-6 and TRBJ2-3, with 7 bases aligning to TRBD2. V was clipped by 6 bases and J by 2 bases; unmatched bases: 15. Per the germline V gene, CDR1 is SGHDT and CDR2 is YYEEEE. This CDR3 has 17 residues. This CDR3 is CASTPRRGSFLTDTQYF. The CDR3 DNA reads TGTGCCAGCACCCCGCGGCGCGGGAGCTTCCTCACAGATACGCAGTATTTT. Full variable domain (rest looked up from reference TRBV5-6 and TRBJ2-3): DAGVTQSPTHLIKTRGQQVTLRCSPKSGHDTVSWYQQALGQGPQFIFQYYEEEERQRGNFPDRFSGHQFPNYSSELNVNALLLGDSALYLCASTPRRGSFLTDTQYFGPGTRLTVL.

The V gene is TRBV3-1, the J gene TRBJ2-1, with a weak D call TRBD1 (6 bases). Germline CDR1 and CDR2: LGHDT and YNNKEL (reference sequence). V lost 4 bases, J lost 8 bases, and 18 bases lay in between. The CDR3 is made up of 15 amino acids. The CDR3 sequence is CASSPLGPRGHEQFF. CDR3 nucleotide sequence: TGTGCCAGCAGCCCCCTCGGGCCCAGGGGACATGAGCAGTTCTTC.

This chain connects TRBV27 to TRBJ2-1; TRBD2 agrees at 11 bases. After removal of 2 bases from V and 5 bases from J, the junction contained 2 bases not matched to a gene. Germline values: CDR1 MNHEY, CDR2 SMNVEV (reference sequence). The CDR3 totals 15 residues. CDR3 DNA sequence: TGTGCCAGCAGTTTACGACTAGCGGGAAACAATGAGCAGTTCTTC. Its translation: CASSLRLAGNNEQFF.

This sequence joins TRBV7-2 and TRBJ1-1; D possibly corresponds to TRBD1 (6 bases). Trimming removed 6 bases from V and 1 base from J, with 12 bases in between. Germline CDR1 and CDR2: SGHTA and FQGNSA. The CDR3 length is 14 residues. CDR3 loop: CASRSGATNTEAFF. The DNA for the CDR3 is TGTGCCAGCAGATCAGGGGCCACGAACACTGAAGCTTTCTTT.

The rearrangement uses TRBV2 and TRBJ2-5; possible D gene TRBD1, 6 bases. Germline lookup yields CDR1 SNHLY and CDR2 FYNNEI. CDR3 length: 12 residues. The ends were cut back, 5 bases at V and 9 bases at J, with 13 bases in the middle. The CDR3 protein is CASSPAAGAQYF. In nucleotides, the CDR3 is TGTGCCAGCAGTCCAGCGGCAGGGGCCCAGTACTTC.

V is TRBV20-1 and J is TRBJ2-1; perhaps TRBD2 as D (6 bases). This CDR3 contains 13 residues. Trimming took off 3 bases at V and 2 bases at J, with 8 bases between the two ends. Germline CDR1 DFQATT, CDR2 SNEGSKA (reference sequence). DNA of the CDR3: TGCAGTGCTAGCGGGAGTGCCTACAATGAGCAGTTCTTC. It codes for CSASGSAYNEQFF.

The V gene is TRBV2, the J gene TRBJ1-1; weak D call: TRBD1 (6 bases). Germline loops: CDR1 SNHLY, CDR2 FYNNEI. The CDR3 extends over 15 amino acids. V was clipped by 2 bases and J by 8 bases, with 18 bases between them. The chain's CDR3 is CASSEIGQGSIEAFF. CDR3 nucleotide sequence: TGTGCCAGCAGTGAAATAGGGCAGGGGTCCATAGAAGCTTTCTTT.

The chain combines TRBV2 with TRBJ2-7, with unresolved D. The CDR3 is 11 amino acids. CDR1 and CDR2 (germline): SNHLY, FYNNEI. Trimming left V 4 bases short and J 5 bases short, with 6 bases between. CDR3 residues: CASSAFDEQYF. The CDR3 DNA reads TGTGCCAGCAGTGCCTTTGACGAGCAGTACTTC.

This sequence joins TRBV12-3 or TRBV12-4 and TRBJ2-6; no firm D call. The germline V and J ends were trimmed by 5 bases and 3 bases, with 11 bases remaining between them. CDR3 length: 15 residues. The CDR3 region is CASSPVDGGANVLTF. CDR3 nucleotides: TGTGCCAGCAGTCCGGTCGATGGTGGGGCCAACGTCCTGACTTTC.

The chain carries TRBV3-1 and TRBJ2-7, with a tentative D call TRBD1 (5 bases). The CDR3 has 14 residues. Trimming removed 4 bases at V and 3 bases at J, with 13 bases between. CDR1 and CDR2 from the germline V gene are LGHDT and YNNKEL (reference sequence). CDR3 amino acids: CASSPNRFNYEQYF. The DNA for the CDR3 is TGTGCCAGCAGCCCTAACAGGTTCAACTACGAGCAGTACTTC.

The DNA for the CDR3 is TGTGCCAGCTCACCGTGGGGAAATGAGCAGTTCTTC. It codes for CASSPWGNEQFF. The V and J genes are TRBV18 and TRBJ2-1, with no clear D. Trimming shortened V by 3 bases and J by 7 bases, and 7 bases separated the two germline ends. CDR1 KGHSH and CDR2 LQKENI come from the germline V gene. The CDR3 extends over 12 amino acids.

J is TRBJ1-2 and V is TRBV2, with D hard to call. The V and J ends lost 5 bases and 8 bases respectively, with 18 bases between them. CDR1 and CDR2 (germline): SNHLY, FYNNEI. This CDR3 spans 14 amino acids. The CDR3 sequence: CASSLSWRPEGYTF. DNA of the CDR3: TGTGCCAGCAGTCTCTCGTGGCGGCCAGAAGGCTACACCTTC.

J is TRBJ1-1 and V is TRBV18; the D gene is possibly TRBD1 (5 bases). The germline V and J ends were trimmed by 7 bases and 2 bases, with 11 bases remaining between them. The germline gives CDR1 KGHSH, CDR2 LQKENI. There are 13 residues in the CDR3. The CDR3 DNA sequence: TGTGCCAGCTTGGGGACGGTTAACACTGAAGCTTTCTTT. This codes for CASLGTVNTEAFF. Variable domain in full (rest from reference TRBV18 and TRBJ1-1): NAGVMQNPRHLVRRRGQEARLRCSPMKGHSHVYWYRQLPEEGLKFMVYLQKENIIDESGMPKERFSAEFPKEGPSILRIQQVVRGDSAAYFCASLGTVNTEAFFGQGTRLTVV.

The chain links TRBV20-1 to TRBJ2-1; D might be TRBD2 (6 bases). CDR1 and CDR2 from the germline V gene are DFQATT and SNEGSKA (reference sequence). This CDR3 region has 16 residues. With 1 base removed from V and 7 bases from J, the gap between germline ends came to 20 bases. DNA of the CDR3: TGCAGTGCTAGAGCGCCTCCGGGACTTAGTCGGAATGAGCAGTTCTTC. It is translated as CSARAPPGLSRNEQFF.

This sequence joins TRBV20-1 and TRBJ2-1; 7 bases line up with TRBD1. V shed 0 bases, J shed 5 bases, and the junction held 4 bases outside the gene matches. Germline CDR1 and CDR2: DFQATT and SNEGSKA (reference sequence). The CDR3 sequence is 14 residues long. The CDR3 sequence is CSARDGTEHNEQFF. DNA for the CDR3: TGCAGTGCTAGAGACGGGACAGAGCACAATGAGCAGTTCTTC.

The chain uses TRBV30 and TRBJ1-2; TRBD1 aligns across 9 bases. V was clipped by 4 bases and J by 8 bases; unmatched bases: 11. The CDR3 sequence is 14 residues long. Germline assignment: CDR1 GTSNPN and CDR2 SVGIG (reference sequence). The CDR3 reads CAWNPTGGGGGYTF. The CDR3 region has the DNA TGTGCCTGGAATCCCACAGGGGGCGGGGGAGGCTACACCTTC.